Listed below are T cell receptor beta chains from one sample, sequenced in a study of T cell clonotyping in hematopoietic cell transplantation. TCRdb's table, derived via immunoSEQ multiplex PCR, lists solely in-frame clones and lacks some. This table holds around 9,100 clones, 65% to 85% found once. This specimen was peripheral blood mononuclear cells, taken before stem cell transplant. These receptor sequences come from a man between 60 and 75 years old with acute myeloid leukemia. Some clones in this sample may be carry-over from other donors' samples. Both conserved end residues are part of each CDR3. The order of the fields is CDR3 length, D gene, clone size, J gene, V gene, CDR3 DNA, CDR3 protein. A D gene is named only where the DNA matches it firmly. The listing skips clone size in some rows; elsewhere it reads once, few, many or a size class.

>15|-|-|TRBJ1-2|TRBV7-2
TGTGCCAGCAGCACAGGTACAGGGACCCAGTATGGCTACACCTTC
CASSTGTGTQYGYTF
>11|-|-|TRBJ1-2|TRBV20-1
TGCAGTCTCCCCGCGGGGTATGGCTACACCTTC
CSLPAGYGYTF
>13|-|few|TRBJ1-2|TRBV5-6
TGTGCCAGCAGCTTGGGGGAAAACTATGGCTACACCTTC
CASSLGENYGYTF
>16|-|-|TRBJ1-2|TRBV7-3
TGTGCCAGCAGCTTAGACCGGGTAGAGGGGCCCTATGGCTACACCTTC
CASSLDRVEGPYGYTF
>14|-|-|TRBJ2-7|TRBV7-2
TGTGCCAGCAGCTTAGACATTAGCTCCTACGAGCAGTACTTC
CASSLDISSYEQYF
>12|-|-|TRBJ1-1|TRBV28
TGTGCCAGCAGTTTACATGAAATTGAAGCTTTCTTT
CASSLHEIEAFF
>15|-|-|TRBJ2-3|TRBV7-2
TGTGCCAGCAGCTTGGGAGGCGGGCGCACAGATACGCAGTATTTT
CASSLGGGRTDTQYF
>13|-|-|TRBJ1-5|TRBV30
TGTGCCTGGGGGCCGAAGGGGAATCAGCCCCAGCATTTT
CAWGPKGNQPQHF
>15|-|once|TRBJ2-1|TRBV7-3
TGTGCCAGCAGCCCGGAGAGGTCACGGGTCAATGAGCAGTTCTTC
CASSPERSRVNEQFF
>17|TRBD1|few|TRBJ1-1|TRBV4-1
TGCGCCAGCAGCCGATCATGGGGACAGAATCTGAACACTGAAGCTTTCTTT
CASSRSWGQNLNTEAFF
>16|-|-|TRBJ2-5|TRBV5-6
TGTGCCAGCAGCCCCCGCTGGGGGGAGAGCCAAGAGACCCAGTACTTC
CASSPRWGESQETQYF
>13|-|-|TRBJ1-1|TRBV18
TGTGCCAGCTCACGGACCTTGAACACTGAAGCTTTCTTT
CASSRTLNTEAFF
>15|TRBD1|-|TRBJ1-2|TRBV5-1
TGCGCCAGCAGCCTGGTCGGACAGGCGCTTTATGGCTACACCTTC
CASSLVGQALYGYTF
>15|-|once|TRBJ2-2|TRBV30
TGTGCCTGGAGTAACGCAGCTAGGGACACCGGGGAGCTGTTTTTT
CAWSNAARDTGELFF
>13|-|-|TRBJ1-1|TRBV29-1
TGCAGCGTTGGGAGGGATTTGAACACTGAAGCTTTCTTT
CSVGRDLNTEAFF
>13|-|-|TRBJ2-7|TRBV5-6
TGTGCCAGCAGCTTGGTCCTCGTGGACGAGCAGTACTTC
CASSLVLVDEQYF
>15|TRBD1|-|TRBJ2-1|TRBV4-2
TGTGCCAGCAGCCAAGGACAGGGGGCAGACAATGAGCAGTTCTTC
CASSQGQGADNEQFF
>15|TRBD1|-|TRBJ2-3|TRBV30
TGTGCCTGGAGTGTAGACGACAGGGATACAGATACGCAGTATTTT
CAWSVDDRDTDTQYF
>14|-|-|TRBJ1-5|TRBV4-2
TGTGCCAGCAGCCAAGAAAGGGGTAATCAGCCCCAGCATTTT
CASSQERGNQPQHF
>12|-|-|TRBJ1-1|TRBV29-1
TGCAGCTTTTCACATGGGAACACTGAAGCTTTCTTT
CSFSHGNTEAFF
>18|TRBD1|-|TRBJ2-1|TRBV25-1
TGTGCCAGCAGTGAATTAACCGACGGGACAGGGGGGCACAATGAGCAGTTCTTC
CASSELTDGTGGHNEQFF
>12|-|-|TRBJ1-1|TRBV2
TGTGCCAGCAGGGCCCTGAACACTGAAGCTTTCTTT
CASRALNTEAFF
>14|TRBD2|few|TRBJ2-5|TRBV5-4
TGTGCCAGCCGACTAGCGGGGATCCAAGAGACCCAGTACTTC
CASRLAGIQETQYF
>15|-|-|TRBJ2-6|TRBV25-1
TGTGCCAGCAGTGACCCAGGGGCCGGGGCCAACGTCCTGACTTTC
CASSDPGAGANVLTF
>13|-|-|TRBJ1-1|TRBV30
TGTGCCTGGGTACAGGGTTTCAACACTGAAGCTTTCTTT
CAWVQGFNTEAFF
>14|TRBD1|hyperexpanded|TRBJ2-7|TRBV13
TGTGCCAGCAGCCCCGAGACAGGGGCCTACGAGCAGTACTTC
CASSPETGAYEQYF
>14|-|once|TRBJ2-7|TRBV6-1
TGTGCCAGCAGTGAAGTTGGCAGGTCTTACGAGCAGTACTTC
CASSEVGRSYEQYF
>15|-|-|TRBJ2-1|TRBV10-3
TGTGCCATCAGTGAGTCGATCGAGACCTACAATGAGCAGTTCTTC
CAISESIETYNEQFF